A selection of T cell receptor beta chains follows, all from one sample in a study of cytomegalovirus exposure and HLA in healthy donors. The protocol was immunoSEQ multiplex PCR, while the TCRdb copy is restricted to in-frame clones and leaves out a portion. The repertoire has roughly 130,000 clones, about 72% of them found once; the top ten carry 1.6%. Sequencing was carried out using PBMCs. The receptors come from a man under 40 in good health and CMV-seropositive. CDR3s include the opening cysteine and the closing phenylalanine or tryptophan. The D gene is left open where the match is weak. A clone size is listed for some rows: how often the clone was seen (once, few, many), or a class if it is expanded.

V	D	size	J	DNA	CDR3
TRBV7-3	NA	NA	TRBJ2-5	TGTGCCAGCAGCTTATACGGAGGAAGAGAGACCCAGTACTTC	CASSLYGGRETQYF
TRBV5-1	NA	few	TRBJ2-3	TGCGCCAGCAGCTTGGTGGCAGGTGCCACAGATACGCAGTATTTT	CASSLVAGATDTQYF
TRBV7-2	NA	NA	TRBJ2-2	TGTGCCAGCAGCCCAGACAGGTTTTGGGGTTCCACCGGGGAGCTGTTTTTT	CASSPDRFWGSTGELFF
TRBV5-1	NA	NA	TRBJ1-6	TGCGCCAGCAGCTCAGGGTCGACGGATTCACCCCTCCACTTT	CASSSGSTDSPLHF
TRBV15	TRBD1	NA	TRBJ2-1	TGTGCCACCAGCAGGAACAGGGGGCGGGGCAATGAGCAGTTCTTC	CATSRNRGRGNEQFF
TRBV29-1	TRBD2	NA	TRBJ2-1	TGCAGCGTTGAGAGGTGGAGCGGGGGCAACAATGAGCAGTTCTTC	CSVERWSGGNNEQFF
TRBV6-5	NA	NA	TRBJ2-1	TGTGCCAGCAGTCCCCTAGGGGGGGATGAGCAGTTCTTC	CASSPLGGDEQFF
TRBV27	NA	once	TRBJ2-7	TGTGCCAGCAGTTGGGGGGTCTCCTACGAGCAGTACTTC	CASSWGVSYEQYF
TRBV7-9	TRBD1	NA	TRBJ2-7	TGTGCCAGCAGCGAGAAACCCCGGGACAGACACTACGAGCAGTACTTC	CASSEKPRDRHYEQYF
TRBV5-1	TRBD1	NA	TRBJ1-6	TGCGCCAGCAGCTCCAGGACAGGAGATTCTTATAATTCACCCCTCCACTTT	CASSSRTGDSYNSPLHF
TRBV6-5	NA	NA	TRBJ2-2	TGTGCCAGCAGTTCCTCTATGAACAGGGTCACCGGGGAGCTGTTTTTT	CASSSSMNRVTGELFF
TRBV6-5	NA	NA	TRBJ1-1	TGTGCCAGCAGCGTACATATGATGAACACTGAAGCTTTCTTT	CASSVHMMNTEAFF
TRBV4-1	TRBD1	NA	TRBJ2-7	TGCGCCAGCAGCCACCCGGGACAGGAACTCGACGAGCAGTACTTC	CASSHPGQELDEQYF
TRBV10-3	NA	few	TRBJ2-2	TGTGCCATCAGCCCCGTGAGGGTGGGCACCGGGGAGCTGTTTTTT	CAISPVRVGTGELFF
TRBV19	NA	few	TRBJ1-1	TGTGCCAGTAGTAGTGACATTCGACAGGTCAGGGACACTGAAGCTTTCTTT	CASSSDIRQVRDTEAFF
TRBV6-6	TRBD1	NA	TRBJ2-5	TGTGCCAGTCTTCAGGGGGCTGGGGAGACCCAGTACTTC	CASLQGAGETQYF
TRBV7-2	NA	NA	TRBJ1-1	TGTGCCAGCAGACAAAAGTCGGGGTCTGGGAACACTGAAGCTTTCTTT	CASRQKSGSGNTEAFF
TRBV4-3	NA	NA	TRBJ2-7	TGCGCCAGCAGCCAAGGGGCTAGCATCTCCTCCTACGAGCAGTACTTC	CASSQGASISSYEQYF
TRBV28	TRBD2	NA	TRBJ2-7	TGTGCCAGCAGTTTGACGGGAGTGACTAGCGGGAGAATTGGAGAGCAGTACTTC	CASSLTGVTSGRIGEQYF
TRBV5-6	NA	NA	TRBJ1-2	TGTGCCAGCAGCTCCGCAGGGGACGTGGGCTACACCTTC	CASSSAGDVGYTF
TRBV7-2	TRBD2	NA	TRBJ2-7	TGTGCCAGCAGCTTAGTCCCTTTGGCGGGAGCGGAAGAGCAGTACTTC	CASSLVPLAGAEEQYF
TRBV7-9	NA	few	TRBJ1-2	TGTGCCAGCAGCTTAGCCTCGTTGGGACAAGACTCTAACTATGGCTACACCTTC	CASSLASLGQDSNYGYTF
TRBV29-1	TRBD2	NA	TRBJ2-1	TGCAGCGTTGAACGGACTAGGGGTGGGCATGAGCAGTTCTTC	CSVERTRGGHEQFF
TRBV14	TRBD2	few	TRBJ2-1	TGTGCCAGCAGCCAAGATCGTAGACTAGCGCTCTACAATGAGCAGTTCTTC	CASSQDRRLALYNEQFF
TRBV15	TRBD2	few	TRBJ2-3	TGTGCCACCGGACTCCTTAGCGGGTCCGGGGGTACGCAGTATTTT	CATGLLSGSGGTQYF
TRBV7-2	NA	NA	TRBJ2-2	TGTGCCAGCAGCTTAGATGAGTATTCCGGGGAGCTGTTTTTT	CASSLDEYSGELFF
TRBV5-1	TRBD2	NA	TRBJ2-1	TGCGCCAGCAGCCGTACTAGCGGGAGTGTCAATGAGCAGTTCTTC	CASSRTSGSVNEQFF
TRBV15	TRBD1	NA	TRBJ2-7	TGTGCCACCAGCAGAGGGAACCAGGGACAGGGACCCTACGAGCAGTACTTC	CATSRGNQGQGPYEQYF
TRBV2	TRBD1	NA	TRBJ2-6	TGTGCCAGCAACTTAGACAGGGCTGGGGCCAACGTCCTGACTTTC	CASNLDRAGANVLTF
TRBV15	NA	NA	TRBJ2-7	TGTGCCACCAGCATGGCGAGTACGGGCTACGAGCAGTACTTC	CATSMASTGYEQYF
TRBV30	NA	NA	TRBJ2-6	TGTGCCTGGAGTGACCAGGTTTCCGGGGCCAACGTCCTGACTTTC	CAWSDQVSGANVLTF
TRBV18	TRBD2	NA	TRBJ2-1	TGTGCCAGCTCATCGCTTGACAGGCTCGGACTAGCGGCCTTGGTTGATGAGCAGTTCTTC	CASSSLDRLGLAALVDEQFF
TRBV2	NA	NA	TRBJ2-5	TGTGCCAGCAGTGTATTCAGGGAACTTTTGACAGAGACCCAGTACTTC	CASSVFRELLTETQYF
TRBV5-1	TRBD1	once	TRBJ1-1	TGCGCCAGCAGCTTTTTTCCGGGACAGGGGGCGAGGGGCACTGAAGCTTTCTTT	CASSFFPGQGARGTEAFF
TRBV21-1	NA	NA	TRBJ1-2	TGTGCCAGCAGCAACGGGCAGGGGTTTGGCTACACCTTC	CASSNGQGFGYTF
TRBV28	NA	NA	TRBJ2-1	TGTGCCAGCAGTTTTCTACTCCAGGGGGGTTTGAATGAGCAGTTCTTC	CASSFLLQGGLNEQFF
TRBV5-1	TRBD1	NA	TRBJ2-3	TGCGCCAGCAGCGCCGGGACAGACTTTATTGATACGCAGTATTTT	CASSAGTDFIDTQYF
TRBV29-1	NA	NA	TRBJ1-1	TGCAGCGTACGGGGAAGGCTTGGGAACACTGAAGCTTTCTTT	CSVRGRLGNTEAFF
TRBV19	TRBD2	NA	TRBJ2-1	TGTGCCAGTATTCAAAGGGCACTAGCGGGGCCCAGCTCCTACAATGAGCAGTTCTTC	CASIQRALAGPSSYNEQFF
TRBV5-4	NA	few	TRBJ1-2	TGTGCCAGCAGCTTGGGGGGGGTCGGAGCCTATGGCTACACCTTC	CASSLGGVGAYGYTF
TRBV7-9	NA	NA	TRBJ2-1	TGTGCCAGCAGCTTTTGGGCTAGCGACTACAATGAGCAGTTCTTC	CASSFWASDYNEQFF
TRBV7-9	NA	NA	TRBJ2-5	TGTGCCAGCAGCCCTAGCGTCCGTATAGGAGAGACCCAGTACTTC	CASSPSVRIGETQYF
TRBV5-1	TRBD1	NA	TRBJ2-6	TGCGCCAGCAGCTTAGGGACAGGGGGATCTGGGGCCAACGTCCTGACTTTC	CASSLGTGGSGANVLTF
TRBV10-3	TRBD1	NA	TRBJ2-3	TGTGCCACCGGGGACAGGGATAGCACAGATACGCAGTATTTT	CATGDRDSTDTQYF
TRBV6-6	NA	NA	TRBJ2-7	TGTGCCAGCAGTGATAATTTTGAGGGGCAGTACTTC	CASSDNFEGQYF
TRBV4-3	TRBD2	few	TRBJ2-1	TGCGCCAGCAGCCAAGATGTAGCGGGAGGGTACAATGAGCAGTTCTTC	CASSQDVAGGYNEQFF
TRBV5-5	NA	NA	TRBJ2-7	TGTGCCAGCAGCTTGGCCTCTAGCGAGACCTACGAGCAGTACTTC	CASSLASSETYEQYF
TRBV4-2	TRBD2	NA	TRBJ2-5	TGTGCCAGCAGCCAACCGACTAGCGGGAGAGGGGAGACCCAGTACTTC	CASSQPTSGRGETQYF
TRBV9	TRBD2	NA	TRBJ2-3	TGTGCCAGCAGCCCCCGGGACTACCCTAGCACAGATACGCAGTATTTT	CASSPRDYPSTDTQYF
TRBV10-3	TRBD2	NA	TRBJ2-3	TGTGCCACCGGGACTAGCGGGAGGTCATCAGATACGCAGTATTTT	CATGTSGRSSDTQYF
TRBV18	TRBD2	once	TRBJ2-3	TGTGCCAGCTCACCTAGGACTAGCGGGGGATACACAGATACGCAGTATTTT	CASSPRTSGGYTDTQYF
TRBV7-2	NA	NA	TRBJ1-2	TGTGCCAGCAGCTTAGGGAGGGAAGGGAGCGGCTACACCTTC	CASSLGREGSGYTF
TRBV7-2	NA	few	TRBJ1-4	TGTGCCAGCAGCTCTCAGGGCCTATCAACTAATGAAAAACTGTTTTTT	CASSSQGLSTNEKLFF
TRBV7-9	NA	NA	TRBJ2-7	TGTGCCAGCAGCTCCATTAACAGGGCTCGGGAGCAGTACTTC	CASSSINRAREQYF
TRBV7-2	TRBD1	NA	TRBJ2-1	TGTGCCAGCAGCGTATTCCGGGACAGGTACAATGAGCAGTTCTTC	CASSVFRDRYNEQFF
TRBV7-8	TRBD1	NA	TRBJ2-7	TGTGCCAGCAGCTTACGGACAGGGGCCTACGAGCAGTACTTC	CASSLRTGAYEQYF
TRBV28	TRBD2	NA	TRBJ2-6	TGTGCCAGCAGTTTGGGTCTAGCGGGTCGGGCGGGGGCCAACGTCCTGACTTTC	CASSLGLAGRAGANVLTF